These T cell receptor beta chains were read from a single sample in a study of cytomegalovirus exposure and HLA in healthy donors. Method: immunoSEQ multiplex PCR; TCRdb's copy keeps in-frame clones and lacks some. The sample's table shows roughly 69,000 clones. The source material was PBMCs. These receptors came from a woman in her twenties or thirties in good health and CMV-seronegative. The CDR3 runs from the conserved cysteine through the conserved F or W. The D gene is left open where the match is weak.

CASSLAGQAPNTEAFF,TRBV7-9,NA
CASSPLGPFQGVTAENTEAFF,TRBV18,TRBD1
CASSPVRYETQYF,TRBV7-9,NA
CASSPLGGGPEAFF,TRBV28,NA
CASSVVPSGKETQYF,TRBV9,TRBD2
CASSSIGLASEQFF,TRBV28,NA
CASSFRHNTEAFF,TRBV28,NA
CASSPQLPGTGGSTGELFF,TRBV27,TRBD1
CASSSRTHGGTEAFF,TRBV5-1,NA
CASSLLGGSSGGPEADTQYF,TRBV7-3,TRBD2
CARSEDLEQYF,TRBV5-1,NA
CASSQGSGQGAVNGYTF,TRBV4-1,TRBD1
CASSLGNLGTEAFF,TRBV7-9,NA
CASSQAQGAKETQYF,TRBV4-2,TRBD1
CASSYPTNTGELFF,TRBV6-5,NA
CASGESGTGTYEQYF,TRBV5-6,TRBD1
CASSNGQGFPAFF,TRBV19,TRBD1
CASSDSGGAREQFF,TRBV6-4,NA
CASSVGTGGIYGYTF,TRBV6-1,TRBD1
CASSLSLADTEAFF,TRBV5-4,NA
CASSKPNRYGYTF,TRBV5-1,NA
CSVTVTNTGELFF,TRBV29-1,NA
CASSIWTSGEDTQYF,TRBV19,TRBD2
CASSFTGGGLETQYF,TRBV7-9,TRBD1
CASSPAQQNYGYTF,TRBV18,NA
CASSYLGSGGSPLHF,TRBV6-1,NA
CSGPVHTEAFF,TRBV20-1,NA
CSASDRNEQYF,TRBV20-1,NA
CATSSPRGDQPQHF,TRBV15,NA
CASSLDRGSYEQYF,TRBV5-4,TRBD1
CARSGTSGRAIDEQYF,TRBV2,TRBD2
CASSPLLTGVGTDTQYF,TRBV28,TRBD1
CASRLGTSSYEQYF,TRBV6-5,TRBD2
CASIPDRGQNQPQHF,TRBV19,TRBD1
CATVGEGRQPQHF,TRBV28,NA
CASSQEYRGRNTGELFF,TRBV4-3,TRBD1
CASSRERGPYEQYF,TRBV6-1,TRBD2
CASSPTGGMYAPLHF,TRBV27,NA
CASSSTPGGPGGGYTF,TRBV7-2,TRBD1
CSVARQGAGEQYF,TRBV29-1,TRBD1
CAWSPRQPYNSPLHF,TRBV30,NA
CASSFSGGAYNEQFF,TRBV7-9,TRBD2
CASSLVGGLVEKLFF,TRBV5-1,NA
CASSFLVGSAEAFF,TRBV28,NA
CASSGTSGMVEQYF,TRBV6-1,TRBD2
CASSPRTRGNIQYF,TRBV14,NA
CASSNMGQGDQPQHF,TRBV6-5,TRBD1